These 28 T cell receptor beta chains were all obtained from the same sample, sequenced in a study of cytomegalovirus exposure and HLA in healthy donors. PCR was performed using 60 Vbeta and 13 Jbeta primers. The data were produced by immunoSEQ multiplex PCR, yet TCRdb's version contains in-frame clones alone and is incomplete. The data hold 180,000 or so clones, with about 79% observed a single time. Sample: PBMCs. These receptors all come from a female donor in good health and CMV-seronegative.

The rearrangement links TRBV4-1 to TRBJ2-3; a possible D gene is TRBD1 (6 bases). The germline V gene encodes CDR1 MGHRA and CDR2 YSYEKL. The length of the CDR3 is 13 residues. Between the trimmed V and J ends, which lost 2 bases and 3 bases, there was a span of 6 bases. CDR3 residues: CASSQQGTDTQYF. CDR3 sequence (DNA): TGCGCCAGCAGCCAACAGGGGACAGATACGCAGTATTTT.

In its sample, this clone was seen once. The CDR3 spells CASSRSLTQRGYEQYF. The CDR3 nucleotides read TGTGCCAGCAGCCGGAGTCTCACCCAAAGAGGCTACGAGCAGTACTTC. The chain recombines TRBV7-2 with TRBJ2-7; no definite D call. CDR3 length: 16 amino acids. Germline CDR1 is SGHTA and CDR2 is FQGNSA. The germline V and J ends were trimmed by 5 bases and 3 bases, with 20 bases remaining between them.

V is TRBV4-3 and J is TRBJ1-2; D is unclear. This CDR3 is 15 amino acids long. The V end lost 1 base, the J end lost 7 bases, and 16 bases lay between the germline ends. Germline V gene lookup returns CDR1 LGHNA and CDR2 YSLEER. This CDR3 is CASSQVRGGSGGYTF. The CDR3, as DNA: TGCGCCAGCAGCCAAGTACGAGGTGGAAGTGGTGGCTACACCTTC.

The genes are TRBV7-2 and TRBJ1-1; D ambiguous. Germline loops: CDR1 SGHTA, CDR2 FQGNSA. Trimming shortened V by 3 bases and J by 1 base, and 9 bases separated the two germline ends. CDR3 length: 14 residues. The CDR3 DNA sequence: TGTGCCAGCAGCTTTCGTTCTACGAACACTGAAGCTTTCTTT. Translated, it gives CASSFRSTNTEAFF.

In nucleotides, the CDR3 is TGTGCCAGCAGCTTGCTACCAGGGCTTCGTGGCACCGGGGAGCTGTTTTTT. Its translation: CASSLLPGLRGTGELFF. The genes are TRBV5-5 and TRBJ2-2; tentative D call: TRBD1 (5 bases). Deletions cut 1 base from V and 4 bases from J, with 17 bases between. Germline V gene lookup returns CDR1 SGHKS and CDR2 YYEKEE (reference sequence). The CDR3 has 17 residues.

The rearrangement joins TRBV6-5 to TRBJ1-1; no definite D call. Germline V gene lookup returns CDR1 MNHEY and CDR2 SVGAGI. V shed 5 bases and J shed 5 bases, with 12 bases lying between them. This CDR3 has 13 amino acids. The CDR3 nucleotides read TGTGCCAGCAGTACGCCGACGGGGACTGAAGCTTTCTTT. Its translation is CASSTPTGTEAFF.

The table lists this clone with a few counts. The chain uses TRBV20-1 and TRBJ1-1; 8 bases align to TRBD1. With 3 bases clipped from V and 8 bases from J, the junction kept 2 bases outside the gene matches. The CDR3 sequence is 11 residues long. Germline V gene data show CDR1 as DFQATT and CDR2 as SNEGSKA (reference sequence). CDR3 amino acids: CSASRDREAFF. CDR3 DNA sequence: TGCAGTGCTAGTAGGGACAGGGAAGCTTTCTTT.

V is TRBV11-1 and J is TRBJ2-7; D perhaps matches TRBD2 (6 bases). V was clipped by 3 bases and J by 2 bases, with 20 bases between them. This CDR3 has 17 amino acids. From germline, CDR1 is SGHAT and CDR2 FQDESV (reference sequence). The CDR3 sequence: CASSFLLTEGSTYEQYF. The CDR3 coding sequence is TGTGCCAGCAGCTTTCTTTTGACGGAGGGGTCCACCTACGAGCAGTACTTC.

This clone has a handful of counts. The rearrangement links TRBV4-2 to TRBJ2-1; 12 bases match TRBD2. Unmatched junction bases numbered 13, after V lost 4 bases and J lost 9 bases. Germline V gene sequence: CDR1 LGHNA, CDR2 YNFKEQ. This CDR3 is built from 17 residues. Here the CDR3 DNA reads TGTGCCAGCAGCCCCCCTTTGGGACTAGCGGGTACTGGTGAGCAGTTCTTC. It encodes CASSPPLGLAGTGEQFF.

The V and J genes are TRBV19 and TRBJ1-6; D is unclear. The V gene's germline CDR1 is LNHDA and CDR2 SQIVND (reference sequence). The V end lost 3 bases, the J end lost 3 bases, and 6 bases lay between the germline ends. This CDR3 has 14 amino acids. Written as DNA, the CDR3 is TGTGCCAGTAGTATCGGCGGCTATAATTCACCCCTCCACTTT. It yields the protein CASSIGGYNSPLHF.

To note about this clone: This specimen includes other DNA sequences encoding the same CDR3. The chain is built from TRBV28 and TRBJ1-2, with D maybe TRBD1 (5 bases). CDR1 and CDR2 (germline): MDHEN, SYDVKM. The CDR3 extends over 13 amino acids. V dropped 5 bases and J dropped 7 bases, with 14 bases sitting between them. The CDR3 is CASSLLGGGGYTF. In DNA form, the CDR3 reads TGTGCCAGCAGTCTCCTCGGGGGGGGTGGCTACACCTTC.

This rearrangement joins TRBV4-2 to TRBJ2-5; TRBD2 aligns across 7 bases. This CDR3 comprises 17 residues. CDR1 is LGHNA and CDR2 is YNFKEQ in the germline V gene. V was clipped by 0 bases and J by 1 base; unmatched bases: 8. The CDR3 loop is CASSQDLAASGQETQYF. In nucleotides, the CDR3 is TGTGCCAGCAGCCAAGATTTAGCGGCTAGCGGCCAAGAGACCCAGTACTTC.

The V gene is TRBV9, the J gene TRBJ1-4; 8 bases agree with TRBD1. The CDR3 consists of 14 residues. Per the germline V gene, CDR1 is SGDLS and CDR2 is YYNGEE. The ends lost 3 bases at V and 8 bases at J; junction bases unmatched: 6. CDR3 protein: CASSGTGGREKLFF. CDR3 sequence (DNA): TGTGCCAGCAGCGGAACAGGGGGTAGGGAAAAACTGTTTTTT.

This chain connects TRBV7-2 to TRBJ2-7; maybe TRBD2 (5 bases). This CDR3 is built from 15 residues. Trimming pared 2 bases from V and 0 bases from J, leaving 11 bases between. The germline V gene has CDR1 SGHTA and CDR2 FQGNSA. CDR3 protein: CASSLYPGSSYEQYF. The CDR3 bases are TGTGCCAGCAGCTTATACCCGGGGAGCTCCTACGAGCAGTACTTC.

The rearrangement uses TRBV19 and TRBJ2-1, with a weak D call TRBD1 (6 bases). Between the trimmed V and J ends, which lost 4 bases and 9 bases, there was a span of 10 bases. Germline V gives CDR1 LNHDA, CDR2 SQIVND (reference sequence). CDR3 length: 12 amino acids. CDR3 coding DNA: TGTGCCAGTAGTACAGGACAGCCTGAGCAGTTCTTC. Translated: CASSTGQPEQFF.

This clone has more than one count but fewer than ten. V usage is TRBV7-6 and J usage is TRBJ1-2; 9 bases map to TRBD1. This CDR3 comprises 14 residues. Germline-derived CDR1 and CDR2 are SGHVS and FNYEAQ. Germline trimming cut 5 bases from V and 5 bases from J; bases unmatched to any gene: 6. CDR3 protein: CASSPTGTGYGYTF. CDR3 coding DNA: TGTGCCAGCAGCCCGACCGGGACAGGGTATGGCTACACCTTC.

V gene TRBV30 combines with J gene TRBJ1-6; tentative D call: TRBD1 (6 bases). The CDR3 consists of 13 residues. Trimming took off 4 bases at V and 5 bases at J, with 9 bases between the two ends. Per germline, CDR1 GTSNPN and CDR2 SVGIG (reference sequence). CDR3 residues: CAWKTGNNSPLHF. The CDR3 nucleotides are TGTGCCTGGAAGACAGGAAATAATTCACCCCTCCACTTT.

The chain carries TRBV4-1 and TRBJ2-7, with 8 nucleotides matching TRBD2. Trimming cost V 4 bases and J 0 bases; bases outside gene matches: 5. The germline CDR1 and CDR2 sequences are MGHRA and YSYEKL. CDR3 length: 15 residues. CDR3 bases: TGCGCCAGCAGCCTATATACTAGCGGCTCCTACGAGCAGTACTTC. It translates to CASSLYTSGSYEQYF.

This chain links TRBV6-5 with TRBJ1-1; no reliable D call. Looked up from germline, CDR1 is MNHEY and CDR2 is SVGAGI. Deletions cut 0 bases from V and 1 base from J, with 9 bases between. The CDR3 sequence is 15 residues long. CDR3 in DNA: TGTGCCAGCAGTTACTCAGATAGATCGAACACTGAAGCTTTCTTT. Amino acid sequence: CASSYSDRSNTEAFF.

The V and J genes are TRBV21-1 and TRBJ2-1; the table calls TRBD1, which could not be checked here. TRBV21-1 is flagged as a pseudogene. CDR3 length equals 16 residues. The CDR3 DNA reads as TGTGCCAGCAGCAAAGGGGAAGGGGGCGTCCACAATGAGCAGTTCTTC. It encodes CASSKGEGGVHNEQFF.

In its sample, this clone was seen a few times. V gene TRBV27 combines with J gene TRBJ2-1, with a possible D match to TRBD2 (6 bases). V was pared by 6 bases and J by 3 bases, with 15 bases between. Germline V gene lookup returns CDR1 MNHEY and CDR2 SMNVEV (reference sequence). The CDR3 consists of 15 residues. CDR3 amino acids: CASRALALDYNEQFF. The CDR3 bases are TGTGCCAGCAGGGCGCTAGCGCTCGACTACAATGAGCAGTTCTTC.

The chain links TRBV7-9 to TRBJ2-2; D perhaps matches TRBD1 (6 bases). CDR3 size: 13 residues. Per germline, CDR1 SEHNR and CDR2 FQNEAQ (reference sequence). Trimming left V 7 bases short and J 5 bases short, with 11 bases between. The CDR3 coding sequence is TGTGCCAGCATCCGGACAGCTACCGGGGAGCTGTTTTTT. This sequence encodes CASIRTATGELFF.

The CDR3 DNA follows: TGTGCCAGCAGCCAGGGGACAGACGGCGAGCAGTACTTC. Protein: CASSQGTDGEQYF. The rearrangement joins TRBV4-2 to TRBJ2-7, with 7 bases identical to TRBD1. The V gene end was trimmed by 3 bases and the J gene end by 6 bases; junction bases not matched to a gene: 5. The V gene's germline CDR1 is LGHNA and CDR2 YNFKEQ. CDR3 size: 13 residues.

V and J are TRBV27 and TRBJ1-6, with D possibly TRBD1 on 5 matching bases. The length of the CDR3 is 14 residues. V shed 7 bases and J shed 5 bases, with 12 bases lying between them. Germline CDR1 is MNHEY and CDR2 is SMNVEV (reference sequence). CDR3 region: CASKWQGDNSPLHF. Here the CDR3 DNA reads TGTGCCAGCAAGTGGCAGGGTGATAATTCACCCCTCCACTTT.

This chain's CDR3 is CASSLTGQNYGYTF. For the CDR3, the DNA is TGTGCCAGCAGTTTAACCGGACAGAATTATGGCTACACCTTC. J is TRBJ1-2 and V is TRBV28, with a weak D call TRBD1 (6 bases). Trimming removed 2 bases from V and 5 bases from J, with 12 bases in between. Germline lookup yields CDR1 MDHEN and CDR2 SYDVKM. The CDR3 has 14 amino acids.

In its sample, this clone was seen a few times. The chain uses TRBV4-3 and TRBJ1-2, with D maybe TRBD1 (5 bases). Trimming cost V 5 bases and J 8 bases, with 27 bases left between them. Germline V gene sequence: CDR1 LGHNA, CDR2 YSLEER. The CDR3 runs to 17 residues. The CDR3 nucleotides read TGCGCCAGCAGCTCCCAAGTATGGGGGACTCGTTTTGGGGGCTACACCTTC. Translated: CASSSQVWGTRFGGYTF.

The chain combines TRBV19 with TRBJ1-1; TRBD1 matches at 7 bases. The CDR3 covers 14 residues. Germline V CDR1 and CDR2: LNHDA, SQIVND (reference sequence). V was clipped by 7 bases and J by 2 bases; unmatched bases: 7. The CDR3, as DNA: TGTGCCAGTATACCGGGACAGTCTAACACTGAAGCTTTCTTT. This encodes CASIPGQSNTEAFF.

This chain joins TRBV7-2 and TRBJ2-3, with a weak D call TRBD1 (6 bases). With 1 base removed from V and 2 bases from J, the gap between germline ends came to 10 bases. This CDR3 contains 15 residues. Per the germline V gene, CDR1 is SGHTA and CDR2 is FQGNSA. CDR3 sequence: CASSLGGGNTDTQYF. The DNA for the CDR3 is TGTGCCAGCAGCTTAGGAGGGGGAAACACAGATACGCAGTATTTT.